This T cell receptor beta chain was recovered during a study of T cell changes during pregnancy in multiple sclerosis. Using immunoSEQ multiplex PCR, the repertoire was profiled, and TCRdb retains in-frame clones only, with some absent. The sample lists around 50,000 clones; around 90% were seen once. CDR1 SGHRS and CDR2 YFSETQ come from the germline V gene. CDR3 size: 14 residues. V lost 2 bases and J lost 6, with 12 bases in between. The chain uses TRBV5-1 and TRBJ1-5; no clear D. This receptor was obtained from a female donor in good health, enrolled as a control in a pregnancy study. Source: CD4+ T cells from peripheral blood mononuclear cells, taken after pregnancy. This CDR3 is CASSFSSSGQPQHF. CDR3 coding DNA: TGCGCCAGCAGCTTTAGTAGTTCGGGTCAGCCCCAGCATTTT.